The clone carrying this T cell receptor (beta chain) was recorded at least ten times. No antigen is known for it. The cDNA came from 5'RACE with 10-nucleotide random UMIs. From the 5' RACE reads, TCRdb called clonotypes with MiXCR, one entry per CDR3 protein. The data show around 50,000 distinct CDR3 sequences, roughly 14% seen once. This entry comes from a study of neurological immune-mediated disorders. Time point described: longitudinal time-point 2. Study outcomes and limitations: Expanded clones shared no identical CDR3 amino acid sequences across subjects, which suggested private TCR-beta repertoires in all groups.

This clonotype was sampled from a male donor with HTLV-1-associated myelopathy (HAM/TSP). Sequencing was carried out using PBMCs.

The CDR3 loop reads CATSREQGAAYEKLFF. CDR3 DNA sequence: TGTGCCACCAGCAGAGAACAGGGAGCGGCTTATGAAAAACTGTTTTTT. The J gene is TRBJ1-4, the V gene TRBV15, with D tentatively TRBD1 (6 bases). V was trimmed by 0 bases and J by 6 bases, leaving 14 bases between them. Germline V gives CDR1 LNHNV, CDR2 YYDKDF (reference sequence). CDR3 length: 16 amino acids.